One and the same sample provided the 12 T cell receptor beta chains below, sequenced in a study of blood T cell repertoires in COVID-19. Clones were sequenced by immunoSEQ multiplex PCR, and TCRdb holds only the in-frame ones, with some missing. Here the sample spans under 200,000 clones, about 86% being singletons. Material: peripheral blood. The receptors were sampled from a man aged 55-75 years with acute or convalescent COVID-19.

The CDR3 spells CASSALAGGAYEQYF. CDR3 sequence (DNA): TGTGCCAGTAGCGCCCTAGCGGGAGGCGCCTACGAGCAGTACTTC. The rearrangement links TRBV19 to TRBJ2-7; TRBD2 agrees at 11 bases. Germline values: CDR1 LNHDA, CDR2 SQIVND (reference sequence). The J segment lost 2 bases and the V segment lost 6 bases, leaving 6 bases of the junction unmatched. The CDR3 consists of 15 residues.

CDR3 nucleotide sequence: TGTGCCTCTATGCAGGGTGGCCACGAGCAGTACTTC. Translating gives CASMQGGHEQYF. The chain carries TRBV12-3 or TRBV12-4 and TRBJ2-7; a possible D gene is TRBD1 (5 bases). Trimming shortened V by 11 bases and J by 5 bases, and 16 bases separated the two germline ends. The CDR3 extends over 12 amino acids.

The chain uses TRBV7-9 and TRBJ2-3, with 14 bases matching TRBD2. Germline CDR1 and CDR2: SEHNR and FQNEAQ (reference sequence). With V trimmed by 5 bases and J by 10 bases, 8 bases remained unmatched. This CDR3 is 15 amino acids long. CDR3 sequence: CASSLGTSGSAAQYF. The CDR3 DNA reads TGTGCCAGCAGCCTTGGGACTAGCGGGAGTGCGGCGCAGTATTTT. Full variable domain (rest looked up from reference TRBV7-9 and TRBJ2-3): DTGVSQNPRHKITKRGQNVTFRCDPISEHNRLYWYRQTLGQGPEFLTYFQNEAQLEKSRLLSDRFSAERPKGSFSTLEIQRTEQGDSAMYLCASSLGTSGSAAQYFGPGTRLTVL.

This clone was recorded once. V gene TRBV7-3 combines with J gene TRBJ2-3; TRBD2 agrees at 7 bases. CDR1 and CDR2 (germline): SGHTA, FQGTGA. This CDR3 spans 15 amino acids. The V gene end was trimmed by 1 base and the J gene end by 5 bases; junction bases not matched to a gene: 6. The CDR3 DNA reads as TGTGCCAGCAGCTTAAGTCGGGAGGCGGGAGATACGCAGTATTTT. This gives the protein CASSLSREAGDTQYF.

This chain joins TRBV19 and TRBJ2-1, with TRBD1 matching over 9 bases. V was pared by 4 bases and J by 9 bases, with 13 bases of the junction left unmatched. The CDR3 contains 16 residues. Per germline, CDR1 LNHDA and CDR2 SQIVND (reference sequence). The CDR3: CASSKHGGTGLGEQFF. In DNA, the CDR3 is TGTGCCAGTAGTAAACATGGGGGGACAGGGTTAGGTGAGCAGTTCTTC. The entire variable domain, with the rest obtained from reference TRBV19 and TRBJ2-1, is as follows: DGGITQSPKYLFRKEGQNVTLSCEQNLNHDAMYWYRQDPGQGLRLIYYSQIVNDFQKGDIAEGYSVSREKKESFPLTVTSAQKNPTAFYLCASSKHGGTGLGEQFFGPGTRLTVL.

The V call is TRBV12-3 or TRBV12-4, the J call TRBJ1-2, with D tentatively TRBD1 (5 bases). V lost 7 bases to trimming and J lost 1 base, with 10 bases between them. The CDR3 spans 13 residues. This CDR3 is CASTPGRNYGYTF. DNA for the CDR3: TGTGCCAGCACCCCAGGGCGTAACTATGGCTACACCTTC.

The chain links TRBV29-1 to TRBJ2-5; 7 nucleotides agree with TRBD2. The germline CDR1 and CDR2 sequences are SQVTM and ANQGSEA. The CDR3 covers 11 residues. CDR3 bases: TGCGGGAGCGGGATGCAGGAGACCCAGTACTTC. Residues: CGSGMQETQYF.

The chain carries TRBV5-1 and TRBJ2-4, with D uncertain. Germline CDR1 and CDR2: SGHRS and YFSETQ. CDR3 length: 14 residues. V lost 4 bases to trimming and J lost 8 bases, with 16 bases between them. The CDR3 reads CASSVSGKLDIQYF. In DNA form, the CDR3 reads TGCGCCAGCAGCGTATCAGGAAAATTGGACATTCAGTACTTC.

The genes are TRBV19 and TRBJ1-1, with 8 bases that match TRBD1. The CDR3 consists of 13 residues. Germline V lookup: CDR1 LNHDA, CDR2 SQIVND (reference sequence). V was pared by 4 bases and J by 7 bases, with 5 bases of the junction left unmatched. CDR3 DNA: TGTGCCAGTAGTAAACAGGGGGGCTATGAAGCTTTCTTT. Residues: CASSKQGGYEAFF.

CDR3 protein: CASSKTGTGSYEQYF. CDR3 in DNA: TGTGCCAGCAGCAAAACTGGGACAGGATCCTACGAGCAGTACTTC. The chain combines TRBV21-1 with TRBJ2-7; TRBD1, the table's D call, was not compared with the DNA. TRBV21-1 is a pseudogene segment. The CDR3 contains 15 residues.

The chain recombines TRBV7-9 with TRBJ2-7, with 11 bases identical to TRBD2. The CDR3 length is 16 residues. J was trimmed by 1 base and V by 5 bases; bases with no gene match: 7. Looked up from germline, CDR1 is SEHNR and CDR2 is FQNEAQ (reference sequence). The CDR3 bases are TGTGCCAGCAGCCCCACCCTAGCGGGAGGTTCCTACGAGCAGTACTTC. Translated: CASSPTLAGGSYEQYF.

V and J are TRBV19 and TRBJ2-7; 13 bases are shared with TRBD2. The CDR3 has 15 residues. The germline V gene encodes CDR1 LNHDA and CDR2 SQIVND (reference sequence). The V segment lost 5 bases and the J segment 3 bases; nucleotides outside the gene matches: 4. The CDR3 region has the DNA TGTGCCAGTAGTCCCCGGACTAGCGGGAGCTACGAGCAGTACTTC. Residues: CASSPRTSGSYEQYF.